The 3 T cell receptor beta chains reported below all come from one sample, sequenced in a study of immune characterization of retroperitoneal liposarcoma. TCRdb passed the PCR reads through MiXCR, listing each CDR3 protein once. Among fewer than 6,000 distinct CDR3 sequences, 25% to 40% were seen once, and the ten largest hold about 30%. Sequencing input: tumor tissue. The receptors shown here come from a female donor with retroperitoneal liposarcoma.

This clonotype is medium-sized in the sample. The chain combines TRBV7-8 with TRBJ2-6; TRBD1 is a possible D gene (6 bases). The CDR3 is 20 amino acids. CDR1 and CDR2 from the germline V gene are SGHVS and FQNEAQ. Trimming left V 6 bases short and J 6 bases short, with 30 bases between. CDR3 loop: CASSFPDTGTRPSAANVLTF. The DNA for the CDR3 is TGTGCCAGCAGTTTCCCTGATACCGGGACAAGGCCTTCCGCGGCCAACGTCCTGACTTTC.

This chain joins TRBV20-1 and TRBJ2-1; the match to TRBD2 covers 12 bases. CDR1 and CDR2 (germline): DFQATT, SNEGSKA (reference sequence). This CDR3 has 15 residues. Germline trimming cut 5 bases from V and 1 base from J; bases unmatched to any gene: 3. CDR3 region: CSALLAGGSYNEQFF. The DNA for the CDR3 is TGCAGTGCTCTGCTAGCGGGAGGGTCCTACAATGAGCAGTTCTTC.

CDR3 DNA sequence: TGTGCCAGCAGCCCCGGGACTAGCGTGTCTGATACGCAGTATTTT. Amino acid sequence: CASSPGTSVSDTQYF. The V call is TRBV9, the J call TRBJ2-3, with 10 positions matching TRBD2. CDR3 length: 15 amino acids. Germline V gene data show CDR1 as SGDLS and CDR2 as YYNGEE. J lost 6 bases, V lost 4 bases, and 8 bases had no gene match.